A selection of T cell receptor beta chains follows, all from one sample in a study of cytomegalovirus exposure and HLA in healthy donors. Sequencing used immunoSEQ multiplex PCR; TCRdb keeps in-frame clones, though not all of them. The sample has about 65,000 clones, about 91% seen once. Sequencing was done on a sample of PBMCs. These receptors were taken from a young woman in good health and CMV-seronegative. CDR3s include the opening cysteine and the closing phenylalanine or tryptophan. The order of the fields is D gene, clone size, J gene, CDR3 length, V gene, CDR3 protein, CDR3 DNA. A D gene is named only where the DNA matches it firmly. Some rows have no size entry. The others give once, few or many, or a class for an expanded clone.

>.|.|TRBJ2-2|18|TRBV10-3
CAISESISVGRGTGELFF
TGTGCCATCAGTGAGTCGATCTCGGTTGGTCGAGGCACCGGGGAGCTGTTTTTT
>TRBD1|.|TRBJ1-2|16|TRBV28
CASSLLGVTGDYGYTF
TGTGCCAGCAGTCTCTTAGGAGTGACAGGGGACTATGGCTACACCTTC
>TRBD2|once|TRBJ2-1|16|TRBV6-6
CASSYSGGSSYNEQFF
TGTGCCAGCAGTTACTCCGGGGGGAGCTCCTACAATGAGCAGTTCTTC
>.|.|TRBJ1-4|16|TRBV19
CASRRSSQGFNEKLFF
TGTGCCAGTAGGCGGTCTAGCCAAGGCTTTAATGAAAAACTGTTTTTT
>.|.|TRBJ1-2|13|TRBV27
CASSPGLGYGYTF
TGTGCCAGCTCTCCAGGGTTGGGGTATGGCTACACCTTC
>TRBD1|.|TRBJ2-1|18|TRBV7-2
CASSLGWGQGKINNEQFF
TGTGCCAGCAGCTTAGGTTGGGGACAGGGTAAAATTAACAATGAGCAGTTCTTC
>TRBD2|.|TRBJ2-3|16|TRBV7-9
CASSPRASGIEDTQYF
TGTGCCAGCAGCCCCCGGGCTAGCGGGATAGAAGATACGCAGTATTTT
>.|.|TRBJ1-2|13|TRBV10-3
CAISESTDYGYTF
TGTGCCATCAGTGAGTCCACAGACTATGGCTACACCTTC
>.|.|TRBJ2-5|15|TRBV6-1
CASSERGSRARGGYF
TGTGCCAGCAGTGAAAGGGGGAGTAGGGCGCGAGGGGGGTACTTC
>TRBD2|.|TRBJ2-1|15|TRBV6-1
CASILGERESNEQFF
TGTGCCAGCATTCTCGGCGAGCGGGAGTCGAATGAGCAGTTCTTC
>.|.|TRBJ2-5|14|TRBV9
CASSPQGAGETQYF
TGTGCCAGCAGCCCCCAAGGGGCCGGGGAGACCCAGTACTTC
>.|.|TRBJ1-1|18|TRBV27
CASIDSADRLGVNTEAFF
TGTGCCAGCATAGACAGCGCCGACAGGCTTGGGGTGAACACTGAAGCTTTCTTT
>TRBD2|few|TRBJ2-1|15|TRBV18
CASSNSGVARYEQFF
TGTGCCAGCTCTAACAGCGGGGTTGCGAGGTATGAGCAGTTCTTC
>.|few|TRBJ1-2|13|TRBV6-1
CASSEWGSYGYTF
TGTGCCAGCAGTGAATGGGGCAGCTATGGCTACACCTTC
>.|.|TRBJ1-2|18|TRBV19
CASSNTRLQQALNYGYTF
TGTGCCAGTAGTAACACCCGACTCCAGCAAGCCCTTAACTATGGCTACACCTTC
>TRBD1|.|TRBJ1-5|15|TRBV19
CASSIDRGLYQPQHF
TGTGCCAGTAGTATCGACAGGGGGTTATATCAGCCCCAGCATTTT
>.|.|TRBJ1-1|14|TRBV5-6
CASSSWGVSTEAFF
TGTGCCAGCAGCTCGTGGGGGGTGAGCACTGAAGCTTTCTTT
>.|.|TRBJ2-7|14|TRBV14
CASSRGTFLHEQYF
TGTGCCAGCAGCCGCGGCACTTTCCTCCACGAGCAGTACTTC
>.|.|TRBJ2-7|11|TRBV28
CASSSTYEQYF
TGTGCCAGCAGTTCCACCTACGAGCAGTACTTC
>.|.|TRBJ1-5|16|TRBV2
CASSEAPPVGGNPQHF
TGTGCCAGCAGTGAAGCGCCCCCCGTTGGAGGAAATCCCCAGCATTTT
>.|.|TRBJ2-3|14|TRBV28
CASSSRWGADTQYF
TGTGCCAGCAGCTCTAGATGGGGAGCAGATACGCAGTATTTT
>.|.|TRBJ1-3|15|TRBV5-6
CASSNLGYSGNTIYF
TGTGCCAGCAGCAACCTGGGCTACTCTGGAAACACCATATATTTT
>TRBD1|.|TRBJ2-2|15|TRBV5-4
CASSSWTGNTGELFF
TGTGCCAGCAGCTCGTGGACAGGGAACACCGGGGAGCTGTTTTTT
>.|.|TRBJ2-5|11|TRBV5-1
CASGGMETQYF
TGCGCCAGCGGCGGGATGGAGACCCAGTACTTC
>.|.|TRBJ2-5|14|TRBV28
CASSSRQNQETQYF
TGTGCCAGCAGTTCTCGACAGAACCAAGAGACCCAGTACTTC
>.|once|TRBJ1-1|15|TRBV4-3
CASSQDGGVATEAFF
TGCGCCAGCAGCCAAGACGGTGGAGTGGCCACTGAAGCTTTCTTT
>TRBD1|.|TRBJ2-1|16|TRBV18
CASSPLRQGRLNEQFF
TGTGCCAGCTCACCCCTCCGACAGGGAAGACTCAATGAGCAGTTCTTC
>.|.|TRBJ2-7|13|TRBV2
CASSVGASYEQYF
TGTGCCAGCAGCGTAGGGGCCTCCTACGAGCAGTACTTC